These 23 T cell receptor beta chains were sequenced from one sample in a study of blood T cell repertoires in COVID-19. Only in-frame clones appear in the TCRdb table, and some are missing; sequencing was by immunoSEQ multiplex PCR. The profile shows some 340,000 clones, around 85% of them singletons. The sample consisted of peripheral blood. The receptors were sampled from a woman younger than 35 with acute or convalescent COVID-19.

Only one count was recorded for this clone. V and J are TRBV19 and TRBJ2-2; 11 bases align to TRBD1. CDR1 is LNHDA, CDR2 SQIVND, per germline (reference sequence). J lost 7 bases, V lost 7 bases, and 17 bases had no gene match. There are 18 residues in the CDR3. The CDR3 sequence: CASNAFPWRDRGFGELFF. In DNA form, the CDR3 reads TGTGCCAGTAACGCCTTTCCCTGGAGGGACAGGGGGTTCGGGGAGCTGTTTTTT. The full variable domain, with the rest looked up from reference TRBV19 and TRBJ2-2, is DGGITQSPKYLFRKEGQNVTLSCEQNLNHDAMYWYRQDPGQGLRLIYYSQIVNDFQKGDIAEGYSVSREKKESFPLTVTSAQKNPTAFYLCASNAFPWRDRGFGELFFGEGSRLTVL.

J is TRBJ2-7 and V is TRBV12-5, with D possibly being TRBD1 (6 bases). Germline loops: CDR1 LGHNT, CDR2 FRNRAP. V lost 0 bases, J lost 3 bases, and 15 bases lay in between. This CDR3 spans 16 amino acids. The CDR3 reads CASGLVSGQLGYEQYF. The CDR3 bases are TGTGCTAGTGGTTTGGTAAGCGGACAGTTAGGCTACGAGCAGTACTTC. The variable domain in full, completed from reference TRBV12-5 and TRBJ2-7, reads DARVTQTPRHKVTEMGQEVTMRCQPILGHNTVFWYRQTMMQGLELLAYFRNRAPLDDSGMPKDRFSAEMPDATLATLKIQPSEPRDSAVYFCASGLVSGQLGYEQYFGPGTRLTVT.

This clone was recorded once. The chain uses TRBV13 and TRBJ2-1; D perhaps matches TRBD2 (6 bases). Looked up from germline, CDR1 is PRHDT and CDR2 is FYEKMQ (reference sequence). Trimming left V 6 bases short and J 0 bases short, with 15 bases between. This CDR3 contains 16 residues. The CDR3 loop reads CASRGRGVSSYNEQFF. The CDR3 DNA is TGTGCCAGCAGGGGTCGCGGGGTTAGCTCCTACAATGAGCAGTTCTTC.

The V call is TRBV6-5, the J call TRBJ2-1; 8 bases map to TRBD2. Germline assignment: CDR1 MNHEY and CDR2 SVGAGI. The CDR3 runs to 12 residues. Unmatched junction bases numbered 4, after V lost 6 bases and J lost 9 bases. The CDR3 sequence: CASSGRAFEQFF. CDR3 coding DNA: TGTGCCAGCAGCGGGAGGGCCTTTGAGCAGTTCTTC.

This chain links TRBV19 with TRBJ1-1, with D maybe TRBD1 (6 bases). Germline CDR1 is LNHDA and CDR2 is SQIVND (reference sequence). The CDR3 covers 14 residues. V was shortened by 3 bases and J by 2 bases, with 10 bases between the two germline ends. CDR3 sequence (DNA): TGTGCCAGTAGTATCCCGGACAGAAACACTGAAGCTTTCTTT. Translated, it gives CASSIPDRNTEAFF.

The chain employs TRBV15 and TRBJ2-1; maybe TRBD2 (6 bases). Germline V gene lookup returns CDR1 LNHNV and CDR2 YYDKDF (reference sequence). The CDR3 totals 15 residues. Trimming removed 4 bases from V and 4 bases from J, with 14 bases in between. CDR3 nucleotides: TGTGCCACCAGCACAAGCCGGGGGAGGTACAATGAGCAGTTCTTC. It is translated as CATSTSRGRYNEQFF.

This clone was recorded a few times. The J gene is TRBJ2-2, the V gene TRBV9; D may be TRBD2 (5 bases). V was cut by 0 bases and J by 6 bases, with 6 bases left in between. The CDR3 contains 13 residues. Looked up from germline, CDR1 is SGDLS and CDR2 is YYNGEE. The CDR3 sequence: CASSVGEPGELFF. In DNA, the CDR3 is TGTGCCAGCAGCGTAGGGGAGCCCGGGGAGCTGTTTTTT.

The V gene is TRBV7-6, the J gene TRBJ2-1, with TRBD2 as a possible D gene (5 bases). This CDR3 has 11 residues. V was pared by 5 bases and J by 9 bases, with 8 bases between. CDR1 is SGHVS, CDR2 FNYEAQ, per germline. CDR3 coding DNA: TGTGCCAGCAGCCCAGAGGGTGAGCAGTTCTTC. It yields the protein CASSPEGEQFF. The full variable domain, rest sourced from reference TRBV7-6 and TRBJ2-1, is GAGVSQSPRYKVTKRGQDVALRCDPISGHVSLYWYRQALGQGPEFLTYFNYEAQQDKSGLPNDRFSAERPEGSISTLTIQRTEQRDSAMYRCASSPEGEQFFGPGTRLTVL.

The rearrangement uses TRBV19 and TRBJ2-7, with 8 bases aligning to TRBD1. The CDR3 consists of 15 residues. CDR1 is LNHDA, CDR2 SQIVND, per germline (reference sequence). V was clipped by 5 bases and J by 2 bases; unmatched bases: 8. The CDR3 is CASSFAGTGTYEQYF. The CDR3 DNA reads TGTGCCAGTAGTTTCGCGGGGACAGGCACCTACGAGCAGTACTTC.

As to this clone: Other nucleotide sequences from this sample produce the same CDR3. The rearrangement joins TRBV5-1 to TRBJ1-5, with D possibly TRBD1 on 6 matching bases. Germline CDR1 SGHRS, CDR2 YFSETQ. Deletions cut 0 bases from V and 0 bases from J, with 7 bases between. This CDR3 is built from 15 residues. In DNA form, the CDR3 reads TGCGCCAGCAGCTTGGAAGGGGGTAGCAATCAGCCCCAGCATTTT. Its protein is CASSLEGGSNQPQHF. Using reference TRBV5-1 and TRBJ1-5 for the parts outside the CDR3, the full variable domain is KAGVTQTPRYLIKTRGQQVTLSCSPISGHRSVSWYQQTPGQGLQFLFEYFSETQRNKGNFPGRFSGRQFSNSRSEMNVSTLELGDSALYLCASSLEGGSNQPQHFGDGTRLSIL.

This chain joins TRBV19 and TRBJ2-2, with D perhaps TRBD2 (6 bases). Per the germline V gene, CDR1 is LNHDA and CDR2 is SQIVND (reference sequence). Between the trimmed V and J ends, which lost 5 bases and 6 bases, there was a span of 16 bases. The CDR3 runs 15 residues. The CDR3 loop is CASSLRGPGAGELFF. The CDR3 nucleotides are TGTGCCAGTAGTCTGCGGGGTCCGGGCGCCGGGGAGCTGTTTTTT. Combining the CDR3 with reference TRBV19 and TRBJ2-2 gives the whole variable domain DGGITQSPKYLFRKEGQNVTLSCEQNLNHDAMYWYRQDPGQGLRLIYYSQIVNDFQKGDIAEGYSVSREKKESFPLTVTSAQKNPTAFYLCASSLRGPGAGELFFGEGSRLTVL.

This chain joins TRBV5-6 and TRBJ2-1; 8 positions agree with TRBD1. The germline CDR1 and CDR2 sequences are SGHDT and YYEEEE. J was trimmed by 5 bases and V by 1 base; bases with no gene match: 5. The CDR3 runs 15 residues. The chain's CDR3 is CASSLPGGMNNEQFF. Here the CDR3 DNA reads TGTGCCAGCAGCTTGCCAGGGGGCATGAACAATGAGCAGTTCTTC.

This chain connects TRBV6-2 or TRBV6-3 to TRBJ2-7; 7 nucleotides align to TRBD2. CDR1 and CDR2 (germline): MNHEY, SVGEGT. This CDR3 comprises 15 residues. The J segment lost 4 bases and the V segment lost 6 bases, leaving 12 bases of the junction unmatched. Written as DNA, the CDR3 is TGTGCCAGCAGCAACGTGGGGGAGGGGAAATACGAGCAGTACTTC. Its protein product is CASSNVGEGKYEQYF.

This clone has only one observation. J is TRBJ1-1 and V is TRBV19; TRBD1 is a possible D gene (6 bases). The V gene's germline CDR1 is LNHDA and CDR2 SQIVND (reference sequence). V was pared by 8 bases and J by 3 bases, with 13 bases between. This CDR3 region has 13 residues. CDR3 sequence: CASGRGGYTEAFF. The CDR3 DNA follows: TGTGCCAGTGGAAGGGGGGGGTACACTGAAGCTTTCTTT.

In DNA form, the CDR3 reads TGTGCCAGCAGGAGGGATGTAAACACTGAAGCTTTCTTT. As protein: CASRRDVNTEAFF. The chain is built from TRBV6-4 and TRBJ1-1, with D uncertain. The CDR3 has 13 amino acids. Germline V gene data show CDR1 as MRHNA and CDR2 as SNTAGT. Trimming shortened V by 6 bases and J by 2 bases, and 10 bases separated the two germline ends.

Ten or more counts support this clone. This chain links TRBV28 with TRBJ1-2; D not resolved. In germline, CDR1 is MDHEN, CDR2 SYDVKM. V was trimmed by 1 base and J by 4 bases, leaving 16 bases between them. This CDR3 comprises 16 residues. CDR3: CASSLFQDILSYGYTF. CDR3 nucleotides: TGTGCCAGCAGTTTATTCCAGGATATACTTAGCTATGGCTACACCTTC.

The rearrangement joins TRBV12-3 or TRBV12-4 to TRBJ2-7; 9 bases are shared with TRBD1. The CDR3 contains 13 residues. V lost 3 bases to trimming and J lost 5 bases; unmatched junction nucleotides: 2. This CDR3 reads CASSLGQGHEQYF. In DNA form, the CDR3 reads TGTGCCAGCAGTTTGGGACAGGGCCACGAGCAGTACTTC.

The chain has TRBV9 and TRBJ1-1; 7 nucleotides match TRBD1. Looked up from germline, CDR1 is SGDLS and CDR2 is YYNGEE. CDR3 length: 14 amino acids. The J segment lost 0 bases and the V segment lost 4 bases, leaving 3 bases of the junction unmatched. The CDR3 spells CASSPQGVNTEAFF. For the CDR3, the DNA is TGTGCCAGCAGCCCCCAGGGGGTGAACACTGAAGCTTTCTTT.

J is TRBJ1-1 and V is TRBV11-1, with a tentative D call TRBD1 (5 bases). The CDR3 is made up of 14 amino acids. V was trimmed by 2 bases and J by 4 bases, leaving 11 bases between them. Germline assignment: CDR1 SGHAT and CDR2 FQDESV (reference sequence). CDR3 nucleotide sequence: TGTGCCAGCAGCTTACGGGGGACCCGCACTGAAGCTTTCTTT. As protein: CASSLRGTRTEAFF.

This clone was picked up one time. V usage is TRBV2 and J usage is TRBJ1-1; maybe TRBD1 (5 bases). Trimming shortened V by 6 bases and J by 3 bases, and 23 bases separated the two germline ends. Germline CDR1 and CDR2: SNHLY and FYNNEI. The CDR3 sequence is 17 residues long. CDR3 in amino acids: CASSTSRVALADTEAFF. CDR3 bases: TGTGCCAGCAGCACCAGCAGGGTGGCGTTGGCAGACACTGAAGCTTTCTTT.

In its sample, this clone was seen a few times. The chain joins TRBV6-5 to TRBJ2-1; 10 nucleotides agree with TRBD2. V trimming: 2 bases; J trimming: 8 bases; junction bases outside the gene matches: 6. This CDR3 contains 15 residues. Germline CDR1 is MNHEY and CDR2 is SVGAGI. CDR3 nucleotides: TGTGCCAGCAGTTACGGGCTAGCGGGAGCCTATGAGCAGTTCTTC. Protein product: CASSYGLAGAYEQFF.

This chain uses TRBV5-1 with TRBJ2-2; the D gene is possibly TRBD1 (6 bases). Trimming cost V 0 bases and J 5 bases, with 11 bases left between them. This CDR3 is 15 amino acids long. Per germline, CDR1 SGHRS and CDR2 YFSETQ. In DNA, the CDR3 is TGCGCCAGCAGCTTGGGCAGGGGAGAAACCGGGGAGCTGTTTTTT. Residues: CASSLGRGETGELFF.

V usage is TRBV5-8 and J usage is TRBJ1-4; 9 positions match TRBD1. Germline V gene lookup returns CDR1 SGHTS and CDR2 YDEGEE. The ends lost 3 bases at V and 5 bases at J; junction bases unmatched: 2. This CDR3 has 14 amino acids. CDR3 protein: CASSYGTGNEKLFF. CDR3 bases: TGTGCCAGCAGCTATGGGACAGGGAATGAAAAACTGTTTTTT. The full variable domain, rest sourced from reference TRBV5-8 and TRBJ1-4, is EAGVTQSPTHLIKTRGQQATLRCSPISGHTSVYWYQQALGLGLQFLLWYDEGEERNRGNFPPRFSGRQFPNYSSELNVNALELEDSALYLCASSYGTGNEKLFFGSGTQLSVL.